This TCR beta chain was obtained from a study of cytomegalovirus exposure and HLA in healthy donors. Whole-study findings and limits: Both high specificity and high sensitivity reportedly marked the classifier's diagnosis of cytomegalovirus status.

Primers for the PCR totalled 60 Vbeta and 13 Jbeta. Clones were sequenced by immunoSEQ multiplex PCR, and TCRdb holds only the in-frame ones, with some missing. The repertoire table contains just over 150,000 clones. As for this clone: Its antigen remains unidentified.

This CDR3 comprises 17 residues. V dropped 1 base and J dropped 1 base, with 13 bases sitting between them. Germline loops: CDR1 SGHNT, CDR2 YENEEA. This clonotype was obtained from a man aged 25-45 years in good health and CMV-seronegative. This chain links TRBV11-3 with TRBJ2-2, with a tentative D call TRBD1 (5 bases). The material sequenced was PBMCs. The CDR3 protein is CASSLGKGLQNTGELFF. CDR3 DNA sequence: TGTGCCAGCAGCTTAGGGAAGGGGCTACAGAACACCGGGGAGCTGTTTTTT.